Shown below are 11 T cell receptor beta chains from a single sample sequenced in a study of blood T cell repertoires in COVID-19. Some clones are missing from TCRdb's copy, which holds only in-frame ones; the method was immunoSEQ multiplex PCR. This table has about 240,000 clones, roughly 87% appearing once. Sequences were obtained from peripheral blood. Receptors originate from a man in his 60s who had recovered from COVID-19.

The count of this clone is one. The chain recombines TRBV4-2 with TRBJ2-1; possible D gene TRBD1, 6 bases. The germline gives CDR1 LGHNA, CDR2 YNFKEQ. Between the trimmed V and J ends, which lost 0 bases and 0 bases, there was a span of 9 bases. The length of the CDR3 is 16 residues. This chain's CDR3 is CASSQDPRGSYNEQFF. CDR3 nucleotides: TGTGCCAGCAGCCAAGACCCCAGGGGCTCCTACAATGAGCAGTTCTTC.

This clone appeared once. CDR3 protein: CSVSISTGGDEQYF. Here the CDR3 DNA reads TGCAGCGTTTCGATCTCGACAGGGGGCGACGAGCAGTACTTC. V gene TRBV29-1 combines with J gene TRBJ2-7, with 10 bases lining up with TRBD1. The CDR3 has 14 amino acids. Germline V gene lookup returns CDR1 SQVTM and CDR2 ANQGSEA. J gave up 5 bases and V 5 bases, and 9 bases lay outside the gene matches.

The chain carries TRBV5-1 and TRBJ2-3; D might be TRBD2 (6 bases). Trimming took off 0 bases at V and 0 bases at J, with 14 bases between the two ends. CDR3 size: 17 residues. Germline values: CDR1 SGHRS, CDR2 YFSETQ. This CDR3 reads CASSLAVGTPSTDTQYF. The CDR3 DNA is TGCGCCAGCAGCTTGGCCGTGGGGACTCCTAGCACAGATACGCAGTATTTT.

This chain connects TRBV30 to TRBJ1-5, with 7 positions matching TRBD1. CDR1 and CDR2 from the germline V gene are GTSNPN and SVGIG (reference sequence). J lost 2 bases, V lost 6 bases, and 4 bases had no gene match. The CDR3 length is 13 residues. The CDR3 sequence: CACDRDRNQPQHF. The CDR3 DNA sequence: TGTGCCTGTGACAGGGATCGCAATCAGCCCCAGCATTTT.

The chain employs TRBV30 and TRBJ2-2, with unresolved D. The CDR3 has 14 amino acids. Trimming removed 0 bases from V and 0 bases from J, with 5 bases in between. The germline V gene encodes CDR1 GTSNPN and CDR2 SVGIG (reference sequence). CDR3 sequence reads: CAWSVSANTGELFF. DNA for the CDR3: TGTGCCTGGAGTGTATCTGCGAACACCGGGGAGCTGTTTTTT.

This CDR3 reads CASSQDLVAGGSYNEQFF. DNA of the CDR3: TGTGCCAGCAGCCAAGATCTGGTAGCGGGGGGCTCCTACAATGAGCAGTTCTTC. The gene calls are TRBV4-2 and TRBJ2-1, with 10 positions matching TRBD2. The V gene's germline CDR1 is LGHNA and CDR2 YNFKEQ. The V and J ends lost 0 bases and 0 bases, in that order; junction bases with no gene match: 5. This CDR3 is 18 amino acids long.

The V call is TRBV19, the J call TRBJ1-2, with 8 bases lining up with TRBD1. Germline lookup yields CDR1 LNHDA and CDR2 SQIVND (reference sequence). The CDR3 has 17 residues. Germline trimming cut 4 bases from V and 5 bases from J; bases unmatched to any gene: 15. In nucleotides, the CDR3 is TGTGCCAGTAGTACTCTCCTGAGACAGGGGATCTTGTATGGCTACACCTTC. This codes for CASSTLLRQGILYGYTF.

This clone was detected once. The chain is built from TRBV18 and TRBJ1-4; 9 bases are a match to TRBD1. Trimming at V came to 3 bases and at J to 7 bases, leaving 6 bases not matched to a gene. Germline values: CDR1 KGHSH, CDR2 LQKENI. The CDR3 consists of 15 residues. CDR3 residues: CASSPVDRGAEKLFF. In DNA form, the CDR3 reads TGTGCCAGCTCACCCGTGGACAGGGGAGCTGAAAAACTGTTTTTT.

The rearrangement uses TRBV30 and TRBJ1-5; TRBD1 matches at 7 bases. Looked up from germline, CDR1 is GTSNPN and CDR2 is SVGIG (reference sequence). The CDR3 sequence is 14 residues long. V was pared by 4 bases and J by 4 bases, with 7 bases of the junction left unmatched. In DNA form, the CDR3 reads TGTGCCTGGACCCGGACAGGAGGGAATCAGCCCCAGCATTTT. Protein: CAWTRTGGNQPQHF.

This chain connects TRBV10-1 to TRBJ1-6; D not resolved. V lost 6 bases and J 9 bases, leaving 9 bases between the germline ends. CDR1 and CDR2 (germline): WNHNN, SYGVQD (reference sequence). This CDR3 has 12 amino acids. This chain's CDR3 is CASRVFSSPLHF. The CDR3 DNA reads TGCGCCAGCAGGGTTTTTAGTTCACCCCTCCACTTT.

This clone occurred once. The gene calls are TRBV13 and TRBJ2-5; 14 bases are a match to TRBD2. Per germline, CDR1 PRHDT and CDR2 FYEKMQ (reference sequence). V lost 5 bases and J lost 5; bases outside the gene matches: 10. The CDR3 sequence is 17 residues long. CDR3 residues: CASSLSTSGGAWETQYF. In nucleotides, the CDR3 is TGTGCCAGCAGCCTCTCGACTAGCGGGGGGGCCTGGGAGACCCAGTACTTC. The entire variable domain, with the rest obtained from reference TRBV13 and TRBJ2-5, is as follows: AAGVIQSPRHLIKEKRETATLKCYPIPRHDTVYWYQQGPGQDPQFLISFYEKMQSDKGSIPDRFSAQQFSDYHSELNMSSLELGDSALYFCASSLSTSGGAWETQYFGPGTRLLVL.